The rows below give T cell receptor beta chains drawn from one sample of a study of OX40 agonist ivuxolimab in advanced cancers. Repertoires were generated with immunoSEQ multiplex PCR, while TCRdb's copy carries only in-frame clones and drops some. The top ten clones hold 0.35% to 0.45% of a sample with some 65,000 clones, roughly 84% of them seen once. This specimen was CD4+ or CD8+ T cells sorted from blood, taken in a trial of the OX40 agonist ivuxolimab. The origin of the receptors is an adult with an advanced solid tumor such as melanoma, head and neck, liver or kidney cancer. Both conserved end residues are trimmed from each CDR3.

v_call,j_call,cdr3_aa
TRBV21-1,TRBJ2-2,AAIRDRVADTGELF
TRBV7-3,TRBJ2-7,ASSRGTSTEQY
TRBV10-2,TRBJ1-3,ASFGEGLGGNTIY
TRBV6-6,TRBJ2-7,ASSRPGGGTPNEQY
TRBV9,TRBJ2-6,ASSPQPSGANVLT
TRBV7-2,TRBJ2-3,ASSLAGGRTDTQY
TRBV5-4,TRBJ2-5,ASSLTGGQETQY
TRBV9,TRBJ2-1,ASSNGETPLRNEQF
TRBV18,TRBJ1-2,ASSPVGQGAGGYT
TRBV5-1,TRBJ1-3,ASSPGIQNTIY
TRBV4-3,TRBJ1-4,ASSQELWGQGREKLF
TRBV12-5,TRBJ1-3,ASGPENTIY
TRBV7-9,TRBJ2-7,ASSLDETAY
TRBV2,TRBJ2-7,ASSEGGYRGGY
TRBV7-3,TRBJ2-1,ASSRQGAAGEQF
TRBV30,TRBJ2-1,ASPTSAHSTEQF
TRBV10-2,TRBJ2-1,ASRPSGGAGEQF
TRBV5-1,TRBJ2-5,ASSFGGGGQETQY
TRBV19,TRBJ1-1,ASSPRGWGAF
TRBV7-6,TRBJ2-5,ASSSTGRPETQY
TRBV6-6,TRBJ1-3,ASRGTGTGNTIY
TRBV5-8,TRBJ1-6,ASGIRTDNSPLH
TRBV11-2,TRBJ1-4,ASSRSTNEKLF
TRBV5-6,TRBJ1-3,ASSLAGWNTIY
TRBV30,TRBJ1-4,AWSRVSNEKLF
TRBV19,TRBJ1-1,ATAGSRSGTHEAF
TRBV9,TRBJ1-6,ASSSSVGQGNSPLH
TRBV6-1,TRBJ2-2,ASSEFVTGELF
TRBV23-1,TRBJ1-6,ASTYASQGRSNSPLH
TRBV30,TRBJ2-5,AWRGQWETQY
TRBV6-5,TRBJ1-2,ASNYRGRGYGYT
TRBV7-3,TRBJ2-1,ASSIQTSGGGNEQF
TRBV27,TRBJ2-3,ASSLQQTDTQY
TRBV30,TRBJ1-2,AWSSDATYGYT
TRBV6-6,TRBJ1-5,ASSQGQGARNQPQH
TRBV4-3,TRBJ2-2,ASSQFPHLTGELF
TRBV7-2,TRBJ1-1,ASSLDRGYEAF
TRBV7-2,TRBJ2-6,ASSLHSRRQSRANVLT
TRBV7-9,TRBJ1-4,ASSGARENEKLF
TRBV5-8,TRBJ2-7,ASSLEGLPSHEQY
TRBV27,TRBJ2-1,ASSPGQGTAGYNEQF
TRBV14,TRBJ2-7,ASSLNTYEQY
TRBV2,TRBJ2-3,ASSERRLAGGYTDTQY
TRBV27,TRBJ1-1,ASSLGMSGTEAF
TRBV29-1,TRBJ1-1,SVESLYGGRGNAF
TRBV11-2,TRBJ1-3,ASSRDRGLGNTIY
TRBV27,TRBJ2-1,ASSLWPGSSGNEQF
TRBV7-9,TRBJ2-1,ASSPAGGASNEQF
TRBV6-5,TRBJ2-1,ASSSAGGDYNEQF
TRBV21-1,TRBJ2-3,ASSAGQGKDTQY
TRBV30,TRBJ2-3,AWSVPWDTQY
TRBV5-1,TRBJ2-4,ASSLDRGGNIQY
TRBV11-3,TRBJ2-7,ASSPDTRGVQY
TRBV19,TRBJ2-2,ASRRTGNTGELF
TRBV6-5,TRBJ1-2,ASSYSQGGNYGYT